A single TCR beta chain is shown here with its context. This sample is drawn from a study of blood T cell repertoires in COVID-19. The CDR3 length is 15 residues. Deletions cut 5 bases from V and 7 bases from J, with 20 bases between. CDR1 MDHEN and CDR2 SYDVKM come from the germline V gene. Repertoires were generated with immunoSEQ multiplex PCR, while TCRdb's copy carries only in-frame clones and drops some. The top ten clones hold 10% of a sample with about 130,000 clones, about 87% of them seen once. The rearrangement links TRBV28 to TRBJ1-1; tentative D call: TRBD1 (6 bases). The sample consisted of peripheral blood. This TCR was sampled from a man in his fifties with acute or convalescent COVID-19. CDR3 bases: TGTGCCAGCAGTCTGGGCGGGCTACAGGGCTTTGAAGCTTTCTTT. As protein: CASSLGGLQGFEAFF.